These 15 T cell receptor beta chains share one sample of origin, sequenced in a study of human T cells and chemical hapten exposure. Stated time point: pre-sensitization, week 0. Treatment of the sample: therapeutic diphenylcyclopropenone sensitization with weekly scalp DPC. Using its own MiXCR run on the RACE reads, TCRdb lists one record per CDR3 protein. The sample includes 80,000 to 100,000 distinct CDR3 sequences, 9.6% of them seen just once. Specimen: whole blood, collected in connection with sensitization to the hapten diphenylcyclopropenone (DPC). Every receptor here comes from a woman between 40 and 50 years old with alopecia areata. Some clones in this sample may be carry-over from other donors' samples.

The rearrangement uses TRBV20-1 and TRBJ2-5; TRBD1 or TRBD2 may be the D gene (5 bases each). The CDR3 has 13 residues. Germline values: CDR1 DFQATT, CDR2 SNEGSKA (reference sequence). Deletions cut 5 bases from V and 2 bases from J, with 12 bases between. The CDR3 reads CSAYEWGQETQYF. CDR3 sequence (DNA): TGCAGTGCTTACGAATGGGGGCAAGAGACCCAGTACTTC.

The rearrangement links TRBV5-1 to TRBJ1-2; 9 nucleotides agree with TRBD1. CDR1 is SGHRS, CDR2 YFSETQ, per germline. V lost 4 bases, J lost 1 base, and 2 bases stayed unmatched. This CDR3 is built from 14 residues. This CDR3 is CASSAGQGNYGYTF. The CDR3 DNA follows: TGCGCCAGCAGCGCGGGACAGGGTAACTATGGCTACACCTTC.

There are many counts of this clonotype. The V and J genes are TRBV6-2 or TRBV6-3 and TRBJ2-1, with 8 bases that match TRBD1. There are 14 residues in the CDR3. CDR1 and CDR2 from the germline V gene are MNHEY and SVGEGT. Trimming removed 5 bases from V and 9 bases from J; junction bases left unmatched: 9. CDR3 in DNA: TGTGCCAGCAGTCCCCGGACAGGGAGAGGTGAGCAGTTCTTC. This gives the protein CASSPRTGRGEQFF.

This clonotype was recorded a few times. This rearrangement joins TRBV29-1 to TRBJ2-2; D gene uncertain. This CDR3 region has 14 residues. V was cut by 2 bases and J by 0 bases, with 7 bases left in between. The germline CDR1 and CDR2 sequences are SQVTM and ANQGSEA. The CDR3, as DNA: TGCAGCGTTGAACAGCTAACGAACACCGGGGAGCTGTTTTTT. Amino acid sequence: CSVEQLTNTGELFF.

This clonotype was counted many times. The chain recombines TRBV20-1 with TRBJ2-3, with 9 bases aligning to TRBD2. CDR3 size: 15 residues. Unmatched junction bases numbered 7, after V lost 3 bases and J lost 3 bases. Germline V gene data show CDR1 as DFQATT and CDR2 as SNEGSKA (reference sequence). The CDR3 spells CSASFAGGPTDTQYF. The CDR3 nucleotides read TGCAGTGCTAGCTTTGCGGGGGGGCCTACAGATACGCAGTATTTT.

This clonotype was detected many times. The chain's CDR3 is CASSQDMVGARGYTF. CDR3 DNA sequence: TGCGCCAGCAGCCAAGATATGGTAGGGGCGCGAGGCTACACCTTC. V usage is TRBV4-3 and J usage is TRBJ1-2; D is possibly TRBD1 (5 bases). CDR3 size: 15 residues. Trimming shortened V by 0 bases and J by 8 bases, and 16 bases separated the two germline ends. Germline values: CDR1 LGHNA, CDR2 YSLEER.

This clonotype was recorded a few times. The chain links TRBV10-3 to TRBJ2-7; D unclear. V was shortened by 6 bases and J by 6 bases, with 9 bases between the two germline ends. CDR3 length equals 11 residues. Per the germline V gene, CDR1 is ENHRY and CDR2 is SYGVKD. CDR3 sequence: CAISTSAEQYF. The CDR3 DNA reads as TGTGCCATCAGCACCTCGGCCGAGCAGTACTTC.

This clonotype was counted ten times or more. Here the CDR3 reads CSVAQGGVNQPQHF. Here the CDR3 DNA reads TGCAGCGTGGCGCAGGGGGGGGTCAATCAGCCCCAGCATTTT. The V call is TRBV29-1, the J call TRBJ1-5; 7 bases are shared with TRBD1. The CDR3 is 14 residues long. Germline V gives CDR1 SQVTM, CDR2 ANQGSEA. Unmatched junction bases numbered 8, after V lost 6 bases and J lost 3 bases.

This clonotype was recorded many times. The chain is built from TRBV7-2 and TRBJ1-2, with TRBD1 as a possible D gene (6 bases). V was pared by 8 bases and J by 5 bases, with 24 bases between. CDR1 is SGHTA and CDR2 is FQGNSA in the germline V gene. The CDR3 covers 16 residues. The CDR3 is CASSRQAADNLYGYTF. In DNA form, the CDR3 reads TGTGCCAGCTCAAGACAGGCCGCCGATAATTTGTATGGCTACACCTTC.

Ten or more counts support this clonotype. The CDR3 loop reads CASSLVWQKTLNKNIQYF. Here the CDR3 DNA reads TGTGCCAGCAGCTTAGTTTGGCAAAAGACCCTCAACAAAAACATTCAGTACTTC. J is TRBJ2-4 and V is TRBV7-9; D uncertain. The CDR3 contains 18 residues. Per the germline V gene, CDR1 is SEHNR and CDR2 is FQNEAQ (reference sequence). V was cut by 1 base and J by 3 bases, with 19 bases left in between.

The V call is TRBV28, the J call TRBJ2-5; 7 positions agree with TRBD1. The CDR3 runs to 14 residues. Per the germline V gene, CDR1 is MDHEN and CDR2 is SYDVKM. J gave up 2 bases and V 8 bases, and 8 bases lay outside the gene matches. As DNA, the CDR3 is TGTGCCAGCGTGTCCGGGACAGCACAAGAGACCCAGTACTTC. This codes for CASVSGTAQETQYF.

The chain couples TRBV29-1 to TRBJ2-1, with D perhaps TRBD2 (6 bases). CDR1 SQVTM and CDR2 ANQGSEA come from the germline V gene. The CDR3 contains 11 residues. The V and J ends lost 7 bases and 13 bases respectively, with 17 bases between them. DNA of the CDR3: TGCAGCGCGGCCGTGGGGGGACGCCAGTTCTTC. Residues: CSAAVGGRQFF.

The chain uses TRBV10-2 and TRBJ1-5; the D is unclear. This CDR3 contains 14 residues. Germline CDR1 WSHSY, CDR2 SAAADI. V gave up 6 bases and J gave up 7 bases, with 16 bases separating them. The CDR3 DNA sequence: TGCGCCAGCAGCCCCTACCCGAAGGGACAGCCCCAGCATTTT. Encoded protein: CASSPYPKGQPQHF.

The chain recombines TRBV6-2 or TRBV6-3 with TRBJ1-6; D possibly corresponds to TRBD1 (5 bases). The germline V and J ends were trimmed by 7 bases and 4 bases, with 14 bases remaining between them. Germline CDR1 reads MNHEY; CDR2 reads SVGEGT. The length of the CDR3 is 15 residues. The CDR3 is CASTSPGPYNSPLHF. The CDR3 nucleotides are TGTGCCAGCACCTCGCCAGGGCCATATAATTCACCCCTCCACTTT.

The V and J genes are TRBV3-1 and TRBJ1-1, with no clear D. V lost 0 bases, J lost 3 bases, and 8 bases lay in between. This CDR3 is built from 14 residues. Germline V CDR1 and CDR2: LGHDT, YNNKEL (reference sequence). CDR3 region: CASSQEGGDTEAFF. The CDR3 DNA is TGTGCCAGCAGCCAAGAGGGAGGCGACACTGAAGCTTTCTTT.